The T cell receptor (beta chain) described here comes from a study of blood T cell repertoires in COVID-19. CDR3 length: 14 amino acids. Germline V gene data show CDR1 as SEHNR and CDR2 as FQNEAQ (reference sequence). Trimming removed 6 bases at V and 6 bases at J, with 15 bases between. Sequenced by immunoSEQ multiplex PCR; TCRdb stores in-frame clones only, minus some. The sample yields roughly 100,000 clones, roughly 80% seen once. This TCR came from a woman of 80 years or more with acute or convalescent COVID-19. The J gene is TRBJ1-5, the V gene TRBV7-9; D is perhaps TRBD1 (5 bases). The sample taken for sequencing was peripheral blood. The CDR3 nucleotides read TGTGCCAGCAGTCAGGGCGCGCAGGGTCAGCCCCAGCATTTT. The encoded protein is CASSQGAQGQPQHF.